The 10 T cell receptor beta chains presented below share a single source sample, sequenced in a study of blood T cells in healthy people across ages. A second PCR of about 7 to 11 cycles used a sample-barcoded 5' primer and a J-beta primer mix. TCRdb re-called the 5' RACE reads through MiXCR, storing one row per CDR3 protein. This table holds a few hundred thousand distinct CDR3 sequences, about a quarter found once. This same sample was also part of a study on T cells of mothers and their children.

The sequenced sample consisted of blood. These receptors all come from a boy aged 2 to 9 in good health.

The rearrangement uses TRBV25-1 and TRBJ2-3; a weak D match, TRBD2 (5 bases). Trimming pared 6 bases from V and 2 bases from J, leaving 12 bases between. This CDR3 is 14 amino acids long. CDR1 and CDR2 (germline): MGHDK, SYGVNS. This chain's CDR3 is CASSQAVPTDTQYF. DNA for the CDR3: TGTGCCAGCAGCCAAGCGGTTCCCACAGATACGCAGTATTTT.

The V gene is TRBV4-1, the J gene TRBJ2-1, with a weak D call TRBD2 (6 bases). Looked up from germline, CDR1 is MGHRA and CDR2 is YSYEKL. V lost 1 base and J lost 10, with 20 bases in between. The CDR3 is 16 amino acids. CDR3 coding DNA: TGCGCCAGCAGCCAAGCCCTGGGACTCCCTATGGGGGAGCAGTTCTTC. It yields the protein CASSQALGLPMGEQFF.

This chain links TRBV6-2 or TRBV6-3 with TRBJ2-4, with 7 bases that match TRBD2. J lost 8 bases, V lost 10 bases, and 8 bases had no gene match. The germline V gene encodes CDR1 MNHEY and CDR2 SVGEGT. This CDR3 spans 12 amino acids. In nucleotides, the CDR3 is TGTGCCACTAGACGGGGGGAAGACATTCAGTACTTC. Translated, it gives CATRRGEDIQYF.

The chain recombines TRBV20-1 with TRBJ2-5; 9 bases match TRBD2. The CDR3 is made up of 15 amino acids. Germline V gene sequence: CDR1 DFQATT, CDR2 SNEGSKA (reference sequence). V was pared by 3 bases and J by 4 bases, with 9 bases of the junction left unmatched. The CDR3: CSASILAGIRETQYF. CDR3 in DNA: TGCAGTGCTAGTATCCTAGCGGGAATTAGAGAGACCCAGTACTTC.

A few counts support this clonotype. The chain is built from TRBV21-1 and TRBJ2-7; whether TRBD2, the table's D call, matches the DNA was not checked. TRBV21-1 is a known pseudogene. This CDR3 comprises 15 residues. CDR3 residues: CASSSHLAGGYEQYF. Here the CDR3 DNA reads TGTGCCAGCAGCTCCCATCTAGCGGGAGGCTACGAGCAGTACTTC.

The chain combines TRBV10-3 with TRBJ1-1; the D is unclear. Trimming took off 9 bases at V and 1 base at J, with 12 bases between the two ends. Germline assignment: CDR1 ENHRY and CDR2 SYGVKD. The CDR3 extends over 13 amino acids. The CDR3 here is CAISGDGNTEAFF. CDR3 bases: TGTGCCATTTCCGGTGACGGGAACACTGAAGCTTTCTTT.

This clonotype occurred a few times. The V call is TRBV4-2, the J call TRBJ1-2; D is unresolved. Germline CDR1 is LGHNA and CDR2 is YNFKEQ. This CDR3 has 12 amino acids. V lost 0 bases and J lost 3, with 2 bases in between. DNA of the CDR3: TGTGCCAGCAGCCAAGAGGACTATGGCTACACCTTC. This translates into CASSQEDYGYTF.

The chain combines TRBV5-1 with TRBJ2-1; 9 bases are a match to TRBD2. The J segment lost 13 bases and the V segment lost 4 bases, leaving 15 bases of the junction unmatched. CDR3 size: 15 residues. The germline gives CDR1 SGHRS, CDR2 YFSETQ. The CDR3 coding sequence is TGCGCCAGCAGCCCGTGGGGGGCTAAGCGGGGGGATCAGTTCTTC. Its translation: CASSPWGAKRGDQFF.

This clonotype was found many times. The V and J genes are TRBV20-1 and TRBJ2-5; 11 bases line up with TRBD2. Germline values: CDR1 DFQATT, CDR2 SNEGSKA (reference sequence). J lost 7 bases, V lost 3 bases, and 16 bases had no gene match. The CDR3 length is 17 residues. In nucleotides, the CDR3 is TGCAGTGCTAGCGGGACTAGCGGCGACCAAGCATCAGGGACCCAGTACTTC. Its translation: CSASGTSGDQASGTQYF.

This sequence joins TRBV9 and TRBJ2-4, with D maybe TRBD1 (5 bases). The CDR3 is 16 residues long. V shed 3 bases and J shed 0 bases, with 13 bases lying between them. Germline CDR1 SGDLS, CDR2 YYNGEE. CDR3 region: CASSGGTGLAKNIQYF. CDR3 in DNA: TGTGCCAGCAGCGGGGGAACAGGTTTAGCCAAAAACATTCAGTACTTC.